Shown below are 25 T cell receptor beta chains from a single sample sequenced in a study of T cell responses to AZD1222 COVID-19 vaccine. The method was immunoSEQ multiplex PCR; TCRdb's version includes in-frame clones alone and lacks a portion of them. The sample carries fewer than 110,000 clones, roughly 90% recorded once. The specimen comprised peripheral blood, sampled on day 0 of AZD1222 vaccination. These receptors came from an adult in good health.

For this clone: The sample contains more than one DNA sequence encoding this CDR3. The chain employs TRBV18 and TRBJ1-6; TRBD1 agrees at 7 bases. V trimming: 4 bases; J trimming: 7 bases; junction bases outside the gene matches: 4. Germline V gene lookup returns CDR1 KGHSH and CDR2 LQKENI. The CDR3 extends over 14 amino acids. The CDR3 DNA is TGTGCCAGCTCACTCGACAGGGTCAATTCACCCCTCCACTTT. This gives the protein CASSLDRVNSPLHF.

The CDR3 here is CAWTRETGELFF. The CDR3 nucleotides read TGTGCCTGGACACGGGAAACCGGGGAGCTGTTTTTT. This chain joins TRBV30 and TRBJ2-2; a possible D gene is TRBD2 (5 bases). This CDR3 is built from 12 residues. Germline values: CDR1 GTSNPN, CDR2 SVGIG (reference sequence). Trimming took off 4 bases at V and 5 bases at J, with 8 bases between the two ends.

J is TRBJ2-7 and V is TRBV4-3; the D gene is possibly TRBD2 (7 bases). The CDR3 is 15 residues long. The germline V gene encodes CDR1 LGHNA and CDR2 YSLEER. Trimming took 3 bases from V and 6 from J, leaving 18 bases between them. The CDR3 region has the DNA TGCGCCAGCAGCCACCGGAGGGGGGGCTACCCCGAGCAGTACTTC. It specifies CASSHRRGGYPEQYF.

V and J are TRBV5-4 and TRBJ2-5; the D gene could be TRBD1 or TRBD2 (6 bases each). V lost 1 base to trimming and J lost 4 bases, with 8 bases between them. The CDR3 runs to 13 residues. Germline V gene sequence: CDR1 SGHNT, CDR2 YYREEE (reference sequence). CDR3 amino acids: CASSLKGGETQYF. The CDR3 DNA sequence: TGTGCCAGCAGCTTGAAGGGGGGAGAGACCCAGTACTTC.

As concerns this clone: Distinct nucleotide sequences in the sample also encode this CDR3. The V gene is TRBV7-9, the J gene TRBJ1-5; a weak D match, TRBD1 (6 bases). Germline values: CDR1 SEHNR, CDR2 FQNEAQ (reference sequence). The CDR3 totals 13 residues. V shed 4 bases and J shed 6 bases, with 10 bases lying between them. The chain's CDR3 is CASSSQGSQPQHF. The CDR3 region has the DNA TGTGCCAGCAGCTCGCAGGGGAGTCAGCCCCAGCATTTT.

V and J are TRBV7-3 and TRBJ2-7; D call uncertain. This CDR3 spans 13 amino acids. Trimming shortened V by 5 bases and J by 6 bases, and 14 bases separated the two germline ends. CDR1 is SGHTA and CDR2 is FQGTGA in the germline V gene. The CDR3 sequence: CASSINTAAEQYF. In DNA form, the CDR3 reads TGTGCCAGCAGCATAAACACAGCCGCCGAGCAGTACTTC.

V and J are TRBV5-1 and TRBJ2-3, with a weak D call TRBD2 (5 bases). Between the trimmed V and J ends, which lost 7 bases and 0 bases, there was a span of 15 bases. This CDR3 region has 15 residues. The germline gives CDR1 SGHRS, CDR2 YFSETQ. Here the CDR3 DNA reads TGCGCCAGCTGGCGAGCGGCCTCTAGCACAGATACGCAGTATTTT. Its protein product is CASWRAASSTDTQYF. Supplemented by reference TRBV5-1 and TRBJ2-3, the full variable domain reads KAGVTQTPRYLIKTRGQQVTLSCSPISGHRSVSWYQQTPGQGLQFLFEYFSETQRNKGNFPGRFSGRQFSNSRSEMNVSTLELGDSALYLCASWRAASSTDTQYFGPGTRLTVL.

The chain is built from TRBV29-1 and TRBJ2-7; the match to TRBD2 covers 12 bases. Germline CDR1 is SQVTM and CDR2 is ANQGSEA. V lost 1 base, J lost 0 bases, and 16 bases stayed unmatched. This CDR3 has 20 amino acids. The CDR3 loop reads CSVEARDTSGRSESSYEQYF. CDR3 nucleotide sequence: TGCAGCGTTGAAGCGCGAGACACTAGCGGGAGGTCGGAGAGCTCCTACGAGCAGTACTTC.

V and J are TRBV15 and TRBJ2-2, with a possible D match to TRBD2 (5 bases). The V and J ends lost 0 bases and 8 bases respectively, with 16 bases between them. Germline-derived CDR1 and CDR2 are LNHNV and YYDKDF (reference sequence). The CDR3 totals 16 residues. In DNA form, the CDR3 reads TGTGCCACCAGCAGAGATACCGTCCGGAGGCTAGGGGAGCTGTTTTTT. Translation: CATSRDTVRRLGELFF.

J is TRBJ1-2 and V is TRBV6-5; a possible D gene is TRBD1 (6 bases). The CDR3 spans 13 residues. Germline assignment: CDR1 MNHEY and CDR2 SVGAGI. V lost 6 bases to trimming and J lost 8 bases, with 16 bases between them. In nucleotides, the CDR3 is TGTGCCAGCAGCCTCACAGGGTTAATAGGCTACACCTTC. Residues: CASSLTGLIGYTF.

There are a few counts of this clone. The chain carries TRBV6-1 and TRBJ2-1; D not certain. The CDR3 is 15 amino acids. Germline assignment: CDR1 MNHNS and CDR2 SASEGT. V lost 0 bases and J lost 5, with 11 bases in between. The CDR3 DNA reads as TGTGCCAGCAGTGAAGCGAGATGGGGTCACAATGAGCAGTTCTTC. Translating gives CASSEARWGHNEQFF.

The rearrangement uses TRBV28 and TRBJ2-1, with TRBD1 matching 9 bases. Germline V gives CDR1 MDHEN, CDR2 SYDVKM. Germline trimming cut 7 bases from V and 2 bases from J; bases unmatched to any gene: 9. The CDR3 is made up of 16 amino acids. The CDR3 loop is CASKTPWDRAYNEQFF. CDR3 bases: TGTGCCAGCAAAACCCCATGGGACAGGGCCTACAATGAGCAGTTCTTC.

With regard to this clone: The junction shows a germline mismatch at one end, possibly a read error. This chain uses TRBV11-3 with TRBJ2-1; tentatively, D is TRBD2 (6 bases). From germline, CDR1 is SGHNT and CDR2 YENEEA. This CDR3 region has 15 residues. This CDR3 is CASSQAGGMVNGQFF. CDR3 DNA: TGTGCCAGCAGCCAGGCTGGCGGGATGGTCAATGGGCAGTTCTTC. Based on the CDR3 plus reference TRBV11-3 and TRBJ2-1, the full variable domain is EAGVVQSPRYKIIEKKQPVAFWCNPISGHNTLYWYLQNLGQGPELLIRYENEEAVDDSQLPKDRFSAERLKGVDSTLKIQPAELGDSAVYLCASSQAGGMVNGQFFGPGTRLTVL.

This rearrangement joins TRBV18 to TRBJ2-3; 13 bases agree with TRBD2. The CDR3 covers 16 residues. Germline-derived CDR1 and CDR2 are KGHSH and LQKENI. V lost 6 bases to trimming and J lost 4 bases; unmatched junction nucleotides: 7. CDR3 sequence: CASSPRGTSGADTQYF. The CDR3 bases are TGTGCCAGCTCCCCTAGGGGGACTAGCGGGGCAGATACGCAGTATTTT.

The chain carries TRBV27 and TRBJ1-1; TRBD1 is a possible D gene (5 bases). The CDR3 totals 14 residues. The germline V gene encodes CDR1 MNHEY and CDR2 SMNVEV (reference sequence). V lost 4 bases, J lost 0 bases, and 9 bases lay in between. CDR3 loop: CASSWGPMNTEAFF. CDR3 bases: TGTGCCAGCAGTTGGGGCCCGATGAACACTGAAGCTTTCTTT.

DNA of the CDR3: TGTGCCAGCAGCTTCCGATCCGGCAGGGGAGAGACCCAGTACTTC. Residues: CASSFRSGRGETQYF. This rearrangement joins TRBV5-4 to TRBJ2-5; maybe TRBD1 (6 bases). The CDR3 sequence is 15 residues long. Per the germline V gene, CDR1 is SGHNT and CDR2 is YYREEE (reference sequence). Trimming removed 2 bases at V and 4 bases at J, with 15 bases between.

V is TRBV7-9 and J is TRBJ2-3, with 13 bases that match TRBD2. Germline CDR1 SEHNR, CDR2 FQNEAQ (reference sequence). After removal of 5 bases from V and 7 bases from J, the junction contained 12 bases not matched to a gene. The CDR3 runs 17 residues. The CDR3, as DNA: TGTGCCAGCAGCCGCGGACTAGCGGGGGAGCACCCCAATACGCAGTATTTT. Translation gives CASSRGLAGEHPNTQYF.

V is TRBV13 and J is TRBJ1-2; D is unclear. The CDR3 extends over 15 amino acids. Between the trimmed V and J ends, which lost 4 bases and 2 bases, there was a span of 14 bases. CDR1 is PRHDT, CDR2 FYEKMQ, per germline (reference sequence). CDR3 sequence: CASSSWTARNYGYTF. CDR3 DNA: TGTGCCAGCAGCTCGTGGACGGCAAGAAACTATGGCTACACCTTC.

The J gene is TRBJ2-7, the V gene TRBV6-6; D not certain. V was pared by 5 bases and J by 2 bases, with 7 bases between. This CDR3 has 12 residues. Germline V gives CDR1 MNHNY, CDR2 SVGAGI (reference sequence). The CDR3 loop is CASSPAPYEQYF. The CDR3 nucleotides read TGTGCCAGCAGTCCAGCTCCCTACGAGCAGTACTTC.

The gene calls are TRBV19 and TRBJ1-5; D is perhaps TRBD1 (6 bases). The CDR3 contains 15 residues. Trimming left V 5 bases short and J 0 bases short, with 11 bases between. CDR1 is LNHDA and CDR2 is SQIVND in the germline V gene (reference sequence). CDR3 nucleotide sequence: TGTGCCAGTAGTTTCCAGGGGTCTAGCAATCAGCCCCAGCATTTT. Translated: CASSFQGSSNQPQHF.

V usage is TRBV7-3 and J usage is TRBJ2-7, with 11 nucleotides matching TRBD1. V lost 9 bases to trimming and J lost 0 bases; unmatched junction nucleotides: 13. Per the germline V gene, CDR1 is SGHTA and CDR2 is FQGTGA. This CDR3 region has 17 residues. CDR3 region: CASPNQAGTGGSYEQYF. The DNA for the CDR3 is TGTGCCAGTCCGAATCAAGCTGGGACAGGGGGCTCCTACGAGCAGTACTTC.

The gene calls are TRBV5-1 and TRBJ1-2; tentative D call: TRBD1 (6 bases). Trimming left V 2 bases short and J 7 bases short, with 24 bases between. This CDR3 has 17 residues. Germline-derived CDR1 and CDR2 are SGHRS and YFSETQ. CDR3 sequence reads: CASSLGQSQGLSLGYTF. As DNA, the CDR3 is TGCGCCAGCAGCTTAGGACAGAGCCAAGGTCTTAGTCTTGGCTACACCTTC.

The chain carries TRBV7-3 and TRBJ2-7; no clear D. The CDR3 is made up of 15 amino acids. Germline values: CDR1 SGHTA, CDR2 FQGTGA. The V end was cut by 5 bases, the J end by 2 bases, with 16 bases between. CDR3 DNA sequence: TGTGCCAGCAGCCCCGATCGCGTCGGTGCCTACGAGCAGTACTTC. Translating it yields CASSPDRVGAYEQYF.

J is TRBJ2-4 and V is TRBV11-2; TRBD2 matches at 12 bases. Germline CDR1 is SGHAT and CDR2 is FQNNGV. CDR3 size: 19 residues. Unmatched junction bases numbered 9, after V lost 3 bases and J lost 0 bases. Here the CDR3 reads CASSFGASGGVGAKNIQYF. Written as DNA, the CDR3 is TGTGCCAGCAGCTTTGGGGCTAGCGGGGGGGTAGGAGCCAAAAACATTCAGTACTTC.

This sequence joins TRBV9 and TRBJ1-2; D is perhaps TRBD1 (5 bases). The V and J ends lost 5 bases and 2 bases respectively, with 10 bases between them. Germline-derived CDR1 and CDR2 are SGDLS and YYNGEE. This CDR3 spans 13 amino acids. CDR3 sequence reads: CASSLQGNYGYTF. In nucleotides, the CDR3 is TGTGCCAGCAGTCTCCAGGGAAACTATGGCTACACCTTC.